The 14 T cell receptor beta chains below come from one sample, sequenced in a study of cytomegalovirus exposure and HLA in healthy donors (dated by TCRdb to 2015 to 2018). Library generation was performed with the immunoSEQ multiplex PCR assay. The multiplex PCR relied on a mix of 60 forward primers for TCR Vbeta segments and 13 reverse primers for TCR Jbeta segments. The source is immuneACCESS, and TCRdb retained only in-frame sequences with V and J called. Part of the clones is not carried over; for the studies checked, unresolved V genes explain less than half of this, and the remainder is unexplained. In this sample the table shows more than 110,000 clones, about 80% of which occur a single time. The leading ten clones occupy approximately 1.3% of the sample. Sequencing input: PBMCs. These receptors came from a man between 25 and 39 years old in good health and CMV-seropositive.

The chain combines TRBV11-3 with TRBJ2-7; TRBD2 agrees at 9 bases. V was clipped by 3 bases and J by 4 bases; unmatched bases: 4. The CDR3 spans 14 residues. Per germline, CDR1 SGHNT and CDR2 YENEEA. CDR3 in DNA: TGTGCCAGCAGCTTTGCGGGAGGGTCTTACGAGCAGTACTTC. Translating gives CASSFAGGSYEQYF. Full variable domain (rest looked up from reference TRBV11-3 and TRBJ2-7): EAGVVQSPRYKIIEKKQPVAFWCNPISGHNTLYWYLQNLGQGPELLIRYENEEAVDDSQLPKDRFSAERLKGVDSTLKIQPAELGDSAVYLCASSFAGGSYEQYFGPGTRLTVT.

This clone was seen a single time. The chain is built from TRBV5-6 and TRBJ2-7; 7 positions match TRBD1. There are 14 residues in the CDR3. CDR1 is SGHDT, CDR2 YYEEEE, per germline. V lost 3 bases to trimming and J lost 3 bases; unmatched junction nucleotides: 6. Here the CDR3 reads CASSSGTDDYEQYF. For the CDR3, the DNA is TGTGCCAGCAGCTCCGGGACAGATGACTACGAGCAGTACTTC.

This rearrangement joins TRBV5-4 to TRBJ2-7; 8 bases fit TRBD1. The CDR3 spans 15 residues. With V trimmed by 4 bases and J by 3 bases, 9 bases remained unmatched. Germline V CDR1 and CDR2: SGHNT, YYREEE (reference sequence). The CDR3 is CASSRQGAKGYEQYF. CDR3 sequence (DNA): TGTGCCAGCAGCCGTCAGGGGGCAAAAGGCTACGAGCAGTACTTC.

The CDR3 DNA reads as TGTGCCAGCAGGGCGACTAGCGGGAGATTAAAAGAGACCCAGTACTTC. Protein sequence: CASRATSGRLKETQYF. The chain employs TRBV27 and TRBJ2-5, with TRBD2 identical over 12 bases. The length of the CDR3 is 16 residues. CDR1 is MNHEY, CDR2 SMNVEV, per germline (reference sequence). The ends lost 6 bases at V and 3 bases at J; junction bases unmatched: 8.

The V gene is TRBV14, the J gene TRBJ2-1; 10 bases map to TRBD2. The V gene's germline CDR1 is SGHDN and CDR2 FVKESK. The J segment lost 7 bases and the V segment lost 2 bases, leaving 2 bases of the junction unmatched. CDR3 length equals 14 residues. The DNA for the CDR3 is TGTGCCAGCAGCCAACTAGCGGGGGTTAATGAGCAGTTCTTC. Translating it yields CASSQLAGVNEQFF. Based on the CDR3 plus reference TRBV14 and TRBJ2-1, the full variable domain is EAGVTQFPSHSVIEKGQTVTLRCDPISGHDNLYWYRRVMGKEIKFLLHFVKESKQDESGMPNNRFLAERTGGTYSTLKVQPAELEDSGVYFCASSQLAGVNEQFFGPGTRLTVL.

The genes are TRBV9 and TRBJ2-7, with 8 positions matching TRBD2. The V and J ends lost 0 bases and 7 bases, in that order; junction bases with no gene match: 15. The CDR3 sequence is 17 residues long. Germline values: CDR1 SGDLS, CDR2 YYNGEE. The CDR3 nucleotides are TGTGCCAGCAGCGTAGGGGTGAGAACGGGAGGGCCGGAGGAGCAGTACTTC. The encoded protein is CASSVGVRTGGPEEQYF.

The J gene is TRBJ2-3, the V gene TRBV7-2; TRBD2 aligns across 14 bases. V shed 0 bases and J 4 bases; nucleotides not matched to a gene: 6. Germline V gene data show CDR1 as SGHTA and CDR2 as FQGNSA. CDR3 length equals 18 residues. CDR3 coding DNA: TGTGCCAGCAGCTTAGCGGGACTAGCGGGAGTAAGGGCAGATACGCAGTATTTT. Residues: CASSLAGLAGVRADTQYF.

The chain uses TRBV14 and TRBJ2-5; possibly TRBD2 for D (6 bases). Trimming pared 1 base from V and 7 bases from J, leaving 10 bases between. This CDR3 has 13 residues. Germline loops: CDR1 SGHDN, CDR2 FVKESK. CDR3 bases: TGTGCCAGCAGCCAAGGGAGGGCGGGGACCCAGTACTTC. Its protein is CASSQGRAGTQYF.

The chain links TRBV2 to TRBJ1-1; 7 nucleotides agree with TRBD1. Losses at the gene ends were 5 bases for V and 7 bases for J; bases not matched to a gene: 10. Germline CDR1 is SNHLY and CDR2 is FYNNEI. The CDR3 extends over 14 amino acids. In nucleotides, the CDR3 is TGTGCCAGCAGTATACGACAGGGATCGGTTGAAGCTTTCTTT. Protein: CASSIRQGSVEAFF.

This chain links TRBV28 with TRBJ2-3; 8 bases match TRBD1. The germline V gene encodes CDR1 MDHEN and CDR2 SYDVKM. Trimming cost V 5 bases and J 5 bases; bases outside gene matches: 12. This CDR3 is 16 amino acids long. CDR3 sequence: CASSPTTGEKRDTQYF. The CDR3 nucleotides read TGTGCCAGCAGTCCTACGACAGGGGAAAAACGAGATACGCAGTATTTT.

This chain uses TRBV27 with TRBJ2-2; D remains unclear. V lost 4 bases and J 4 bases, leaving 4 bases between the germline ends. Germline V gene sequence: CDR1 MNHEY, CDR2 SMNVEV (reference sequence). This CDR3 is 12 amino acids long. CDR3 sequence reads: CASSSFTGELFF. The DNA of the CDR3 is TGTGCCAGCAGTTCCTTCACCGGGGAGCTGTTTTTT.

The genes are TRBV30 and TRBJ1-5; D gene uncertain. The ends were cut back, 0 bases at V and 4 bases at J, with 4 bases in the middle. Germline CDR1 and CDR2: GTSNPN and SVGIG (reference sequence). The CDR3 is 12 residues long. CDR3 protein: CAWSVSNQPQHF. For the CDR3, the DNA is TGTGCCTGGAGTGTATCGAATCAGCCCCAGCATTTT.

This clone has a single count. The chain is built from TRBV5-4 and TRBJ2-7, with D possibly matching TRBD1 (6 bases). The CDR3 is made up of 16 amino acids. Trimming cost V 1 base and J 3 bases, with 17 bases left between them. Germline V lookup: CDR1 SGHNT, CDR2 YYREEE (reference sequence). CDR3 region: CASSLHPGQGNYEQYF. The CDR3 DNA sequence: TGTGCCAGCAGCTTGCATCCGGGACAAGGGAACTACGAGCAGTACTTC.

The CDR3 coding sequence is TGTGCCAGCAGCTTTGTAAACACTAACTATGGCTACACCTTC. Translating gives CASSFVNTNYGYTF. The chain has TRBV5-4 and TRBJ1-2; D not resolved. Trimming took off 2 bases at V and 0 bases at J, with 8 bases between the two ends. Looked up from germline, CDR1 is SGHNT and CDR2 is YYREEE (reference sequence). This CDR3 is built from 14 residues. Using reference TRBV5-4 and TRBJ1-2 for the parts outside the CDR3, the full variable domain is ETGVTQSPTHLIKTRGQQVTLRCSSQSGHNTVSWYQQALGQGPQFIFQYYREEENGRGNFPPRFSGLQFPNYSSELNVNALELDDSALYLCASSFVNTNYGYTFGSGTRLTVV.